Presented here are 15 T cell receptor beta chains from one specimen sequenced in a study of beta chain features in type 1 diabetes. Isolated RNA was reverse transcribed in full, so expressed TCRB transcripts were sequenced. The protocol was immunoSEQ multiplex PCR, while the TCRdb copy is restricted to in-frame clones and leaves out a portion. The sample yields a few hundred thousand clones, approximately 14% seen once. The specimen sequenced was naive CD4+ T cells from blood. Receptor source: a young man in good health.

This chain uses TRBV14 with TRBJ1-1, with TRBD1 identical over 9 bases. Germline CDR1 reads SGHDN; CDR2 reads FVKESK. The CDR3 has 18 residues. Germline trimming cut 1 base from V and 11 bases from J; bases unmatched to any gene: 20. The CDR3 nucleotides are TGTGCCAGCAGCCAAGTAGGCCGGGACAGGGTAAACCCTGGAAGGGCTTTCTTT. Amino acid sequence: CASSQVGRDRVNPGRAFF.

The chain joins TRBV5-8 to TRBJ2-1, with D perhaps given as TRBD1 or TRBD2 (6 bases each). Germline-derived CDR1 and CDR2 are SGHTS and YDEGEE. The CDR3 covers 16 residues. V gave up 1 base and J gave up 2 bases, with 13 bases separating them. DNA of the CDR3: TGTGCCAGCAGCTTGTCCGGGGGCCCAACCTACAATGAGCAGTTCTTC. Protein product: CASSLSGGPTYNEQFF.

This chain uses TRBV18 with TRBJ1-2; no reliable D call. CDR3 size: 13 residues. Between the trimmed V and J ends, which lost 5 bases and 0 bases, there was a span of 7 bases. From germline, CDR1 is KGHSH and CDR2 LQKENI. The CDR3 DNA is TGTGCCAGCTCATCTGCTCCTAACTATGGCTACACCTTC. This translates into CASSSAPNYGYTF.

This clone was recorded many times. The chain carries TRBV13 and TRBJ2-7; no firm D call. With 4 bases removed from V and 0 bases from J, the gap between germline ends came to 4 bases. Germline V CDR1 and CDR2: PRHDT, FYEKMQ (reference sequence). This CDR3 has 12 amino acids. The DNA of the CDR3 is TGTGCCAGCAGCTCCAGCTCCTACGAGCAGTACGTC. This encodes CASSSSSYEQYV.

This clone has just one count. This chain uses TRBV6-5 with TRBJ2-7; 8 bases map to TRBD1. The CDR3 loop spans 15 amino acids. Trimming took 6 bases from V and 0 from J; bases not matched to a gene: 7. The germline V gene has CDR1 MNHEY and CDR2 SVGAGI. As DNA, the CDR3 is TGTGCCAGCAGGGGACCGGGACAGGCCTCCTACGAGCAGTACTTC. It specifies CASRGPGQASYEQYF.

The sample holds a few counts of this clone. The chain couples TRBV2 to TRBJ2-1, with D maybe TRBD2 (7 bases). V was clipped by 6 bases and J by 0 bases, with 15 bases between them. In germline, CDR1 is SNHLY, CDR2 FYNNEI. The CDR3 has 16 residues. The CDR3: CASRGASGSSYNEQFF. CDR3 DNA: TGTGCCAGCAGGGGGGCTAGCGGAAGCTCCTACAATGAGCAGTTCTTC.

Only a few counts were recorded for this clone. V gene TRBV7-9 combines with J gene TRBJ2-7, with unresolved D. Germline V CDR1 and CDR2: SEHNR, FQNEAQ (reference sequence). V lost 3 bases and J 3 bases, leaving 12 bases between the germline ends. The CDR3 length is 14 residues. In nucleotides, the CDR3 is TGTGCCAGCAGCTTTGGTGGCAGGCTCTACGAGCAGTACTTC. It is translated as CASSFGGRLYEQYF.

The rearrangement uses TRBV29-1 and TRBJ2-7, with TRBD1 identical over 7 bases. The CDR3 consists of 13 residues. CDR1 is SQVTM and CDR2 is ANQGSEA in the germline V gene. V shed 5 bases and J 3 bases; nucleotides not matched to a gene: 7. This CDR3 is CSVSRDSDYEQYF. CDR3 sequence (DNA): TGCAGCGTTAGTCGGGACAGTGACTACGAGCAGTACTTC.

This clone was recorded a few times. The CDR3 is CASSITVAGTEAFF. CDR3 bases: TGTGCCAGTAGTATAACGGTCGCAGGCACTGAAGCTTTCTTT. J is TRBJ1-1 and V is TRBV19; D gene unclear. Germline V gene sequence: CDR1 LNHDA, CDR2 SQIVND (reference sequence). V lost 2 bases, J lost 4 bases, and 11 bases lay in between. The CDR3 is 14 residues long.

This clone has only a few counts. The CDR3 DNA reads as TGTGCCAGCAGCTTTGAGGGATACACAGATACGCAGTATTTT. Translation: CASSFEGYTDTQYF. This chain connects TRBV7-9 to TRBJ2-3; maybe TRBD2 (5 bases). The V and J ends lost 3 bases and 2 bases respectively, with 9 bases between them. The CDR3 is 14 residues long. Germline CDR1 and CDR2: SEHNR and FQNEAQ (reference sequence).

This clone has a handful of counts. The genes are TRBV7-2 and TRBJ2-4, with D possibly matching TRBD1 (5 bases). Germline V gives CDR1 SGHTA, CDR2 FQGNSA. The CDR3 spans 14 residues. The V end was cut by 0 bases, the J end by 11 bases, with 14 bases between. CDR3 residues: CASSLAQGAGVQYF. The CDR3 bases are TGTGCCAGCAGCTTAGCGCAGGGCGCTGGGGTTCAGTACTTC.

The chain joins TRBV4-3 to TRBJ1-1; 10 nucleotides line up with TRBD1. Germline trimming cut 5 bases from V and 6 bases from J; bases unmatched to any gene: 9. This CDR3 is built from 15 residues. Germline V gives CDR1 LGHNA, CDR2 YSLEER. The CDR3: CASSISGQGRAEAFF. CDR3 nucleotides: TGCGCCAGCAGCATATCGGGACAGGGGAGGGCTGAAGCTTTCTTT.

Note on this clone: The same CDR3 is also encoded by other DNA sequences in this sample. The gene calls are TRBV14 and TRBJ1-1, with D perhaps matching TRBD1 (6 bases). The CDR3 is 14 residues long. Deletions cut 1 base from V and 5 bases from J, with 11 bases between. Germline assignment: CDR1 SGHDN and CDR2 FVKESK. CDR3 amino acids: CASSQVRGGTEAFF. CDR3 sequence (DNA): TGTGCCAGCAGCCAAGTAAGAGGGGGAACTGAAGCTTTCTTT.

The V gene is TRBV5-4, the J gene TRBJ2-4, with 7 bases that match TRBD1. This CDR3 is 13 amino acids long. Trimming at V came to 4 bases and at J to 9 bases, leaving 7 bases not matched to a gene. Germline V gives CDR1 SGHNT, CDR2 YYREEE (reference sequence). CDR3 residues: CASSGTEIGIQYF. The CDR3, as DNA: TGTGCCAGCAGCGGGACAGAAATCGGCATTCAGTACTTC.

This chain links TRBV19 with TRBJ2-2; 10 nucleotides line up with TRBD2. With V trimmed by 0 bases and J by 5 bases, 6 bases remained unmatched. The CDR3 covers 17 residues. Germline CDR1 reads LNHDA; CDR2 reads SQIVND (reference sequence). CDR3 amino acids: CASSIEPLAGPTGELFF. CDR3 bases: TGTGCCAGTAGTATAGAGCCACTAGCGGGACCTACCGGGGAGCTGTTTTTT. Complete variable domain (other parts from reference TRBV19 and TRBJ2-2): DGGITQSPKYLFRKEGQNVTLSCEQNLNHDAMYWYRQDPGQGLRLIYYSQIVNDFQKGDIAEGYSVSREKKESFPLTVTSAQKNPTAFYLCASSIEPLAGPTGELFFGEGSRLTVL.